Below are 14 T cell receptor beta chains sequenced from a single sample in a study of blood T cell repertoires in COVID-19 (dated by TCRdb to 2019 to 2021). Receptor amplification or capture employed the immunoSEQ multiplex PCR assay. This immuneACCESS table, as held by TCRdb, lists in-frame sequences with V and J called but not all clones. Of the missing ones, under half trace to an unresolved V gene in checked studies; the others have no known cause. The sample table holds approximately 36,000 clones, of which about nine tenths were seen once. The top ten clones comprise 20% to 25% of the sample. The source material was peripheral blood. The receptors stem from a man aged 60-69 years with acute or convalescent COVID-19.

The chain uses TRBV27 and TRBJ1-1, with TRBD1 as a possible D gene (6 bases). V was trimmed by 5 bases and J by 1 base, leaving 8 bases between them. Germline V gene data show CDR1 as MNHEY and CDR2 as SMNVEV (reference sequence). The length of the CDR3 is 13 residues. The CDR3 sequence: CASSKQGNTEAFF. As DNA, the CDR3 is TGTGCCAGCAGTAAACAGGGGAACACTGAAGCTTTCTTT.

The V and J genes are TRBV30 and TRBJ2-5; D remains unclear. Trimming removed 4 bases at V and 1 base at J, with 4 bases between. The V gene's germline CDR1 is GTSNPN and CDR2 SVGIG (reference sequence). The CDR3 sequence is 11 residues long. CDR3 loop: CAWTVQETQYF. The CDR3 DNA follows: TGTGCCTGGACAGTCCAAGAGACCCAGTACTTC.

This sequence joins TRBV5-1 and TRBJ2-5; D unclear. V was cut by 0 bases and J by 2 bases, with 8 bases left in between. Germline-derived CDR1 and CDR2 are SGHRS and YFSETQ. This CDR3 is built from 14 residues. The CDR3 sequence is CASSLGQTQETQYF. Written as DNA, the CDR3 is TGCGCCAGCAGCTTGGGGCAGACACAAGAGACCCAGTACTTC.

For the CDR3, the DNA is TGTGCCAGCAGCCTTCCCAAACAGGGTAGCTATGGCTACACCTTC. This encodes CASSLPKQGSYGYTF. The chain carries TRBV5-4 and TRBJ1-2, with D possibly TRBD1 on 6 matching bases. Germline V gene data show CDR1 as SGHNT and CDR2 as YYREEE (reference sequence). The CDR3 is made up of 15 amino acids. V was pared by 4 bases and J by 4 bases, with 17 bases between.

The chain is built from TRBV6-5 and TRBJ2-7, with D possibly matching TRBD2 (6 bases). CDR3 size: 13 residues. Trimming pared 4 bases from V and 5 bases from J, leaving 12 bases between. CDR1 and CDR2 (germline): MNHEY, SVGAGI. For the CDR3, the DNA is TGTGCCAGCAGTTCCCGGGAGCTACACGAGCAGTACTTC. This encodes CASSSRELHEQYF.

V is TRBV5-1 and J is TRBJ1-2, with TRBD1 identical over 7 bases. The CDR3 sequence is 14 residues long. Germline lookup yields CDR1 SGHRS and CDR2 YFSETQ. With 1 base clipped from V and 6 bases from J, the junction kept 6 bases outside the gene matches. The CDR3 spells CASSLPTGTDGYTF. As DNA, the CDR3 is TGCGCCAGCAGCTTGCCAACCGGGACAGATGGCTACACCTTC.

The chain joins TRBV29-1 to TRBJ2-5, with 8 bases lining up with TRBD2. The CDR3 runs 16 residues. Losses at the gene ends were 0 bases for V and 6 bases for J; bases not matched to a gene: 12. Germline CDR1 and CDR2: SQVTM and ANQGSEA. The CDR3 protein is CSVEDPEREIRKTQYF. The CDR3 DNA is TGCAGCGTTGAAGATCCCGAGCGGGAGATAAGGAAGACCCAGTACTTC.

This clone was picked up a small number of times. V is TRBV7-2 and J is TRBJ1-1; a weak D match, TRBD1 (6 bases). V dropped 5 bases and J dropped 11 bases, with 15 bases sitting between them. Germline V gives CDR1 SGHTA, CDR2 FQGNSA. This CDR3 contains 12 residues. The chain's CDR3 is CASSTIGGEAFF. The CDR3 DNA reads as TGTGCCAGCAGCACAATTGGGGGCGAGGCTTTCTTT.

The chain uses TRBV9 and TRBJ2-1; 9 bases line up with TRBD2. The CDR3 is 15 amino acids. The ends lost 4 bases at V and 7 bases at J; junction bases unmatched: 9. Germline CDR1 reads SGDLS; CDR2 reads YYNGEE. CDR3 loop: CASSSAGGVRNEQFF. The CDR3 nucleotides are TGTGCCAGCAGCTCTGCGGGAGGGGTGAGGAATGAGCAGTTCTTC.

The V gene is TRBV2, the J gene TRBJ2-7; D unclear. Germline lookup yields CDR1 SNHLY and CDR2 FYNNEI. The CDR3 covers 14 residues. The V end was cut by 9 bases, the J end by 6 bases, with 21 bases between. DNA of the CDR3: TGTGCCAGTGCTCCGCCGAGTGTTGTACGCGAGCAGTACTTC. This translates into CASAPPSVVREQYF.

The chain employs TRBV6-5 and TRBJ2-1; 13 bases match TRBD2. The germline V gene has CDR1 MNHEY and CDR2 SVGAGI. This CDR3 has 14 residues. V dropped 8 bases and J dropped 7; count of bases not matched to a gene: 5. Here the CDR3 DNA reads TGTGCCAGCCGGACTAGCGGGGGTTCAAATGAGCAGTTCTTC. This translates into CASRTSGGSNEQFF.

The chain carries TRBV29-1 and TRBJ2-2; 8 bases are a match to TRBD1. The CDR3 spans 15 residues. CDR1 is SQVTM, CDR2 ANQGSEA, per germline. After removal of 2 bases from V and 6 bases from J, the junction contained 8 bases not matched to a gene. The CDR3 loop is CSVEIPQGGPGELFF. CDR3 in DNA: TGCAGCGTTGAAATCCCACAGGGGGGCCCCGGGGAGCTGTTTTTT.

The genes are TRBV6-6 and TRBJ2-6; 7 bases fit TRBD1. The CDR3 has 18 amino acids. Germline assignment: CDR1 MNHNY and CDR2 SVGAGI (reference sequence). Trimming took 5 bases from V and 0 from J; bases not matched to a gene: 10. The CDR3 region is CASSRAGQVVSGANVLTF. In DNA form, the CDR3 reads TGTGCCAGCAGTCGGGCAGGACAGGTTGTCTCTGGGGCCAACGTCCTGACTTTC.

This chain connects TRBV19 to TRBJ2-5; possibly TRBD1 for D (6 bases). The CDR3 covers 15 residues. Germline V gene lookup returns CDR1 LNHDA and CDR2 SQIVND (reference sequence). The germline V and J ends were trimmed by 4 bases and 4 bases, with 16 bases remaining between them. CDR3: CASSTQGQLVETQYF. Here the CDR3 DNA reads TGTGCCAGTAGTACCCAGGGACAACTGGTAGAGACCCAGTACTTC. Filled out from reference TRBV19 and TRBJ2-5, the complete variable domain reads DGGITQSPKYLFRKEGQNVTLSCEQNLNHDAMYWYRQDPGQGLRLIYYSQIVNDFQKGDIAEGYSVSREKKESFPLTVTSAQKNPTAFYLCASSTQGQLVETQYFGPGTRLLVL.